Here is one T cell receptor beta chain with its context. This entry comes from a study of shared clonotypes between healthy human individuals. Looking at the study overall: Three plates each covered CD4 naive and memory; CD8 naive two, CD8 memory one.

Germline loops: CDR1 MDHEN, CDR2 SYDVKM. The CDR3 is made up of 12 amino acids. V was trimmed by 8 bases and J by 9 bases, leaving 17 bases between them. Study processing details: Because ImmunoSEQ provided only junction sequences with no quality scores, the filtering differed. Produced via immunoSEQ multiplex PCR; TCRdb's table is partial and in-frame only. V and J calls and clone size are as listed in that table; D and trimming were resolved from the DNA. The table includes some 980,000 clones, less than 85% detected once. The chain uses TRBV28 and TRBJ2-7, with D unresolved. Material for sequencing was memory CD4+ T cells sorted from blood. Specified subset: CD45RA-negative fraction. This TCR derives from a man aged 18 to 30 in good health. The CDR3 region is CASAPPELGQYF. The CDR3 DNA is TGTGCCAGCGCTCCCCCGGAGCTTGGGCAGTACTTC.